This T cell receptor (beta chain) was captured by sequencing in a study of CD8 T cells in ankylosing spondylitis (dated by TCRdb to about 2017). The study in broad terms: To find TCR variants linked to disease, the study profiled T cell receptor beta repertoires in ankylosing spondylitis patients and healthy donors. In total, the full study cohort was made up of some 110 healthy donors and 25 ankylosing spondylitis patients. Peripheral blood samples were taken, and synovial fluid was additionally collected from ankylosing spondylitis patients. Broad study findings and their caveats: Blood from ankylosing spondylitis patients appeared to be characterized by a TCR beta motif composed of under ten highly homologous amino acid variants. According to the report, matched synovial fluid samples from ankylosing spondylitis patients were significantly enriched for the disease-linked clones. Some of the motif variants had been reported before in the synovial fluid and blood of reactive arthritis patients, a finding that suggests common disease-initiation mechanisms. The disease-linked clones had a CD8+ phenotype and were found at relatively low frequencies in peripheral blood.

The cysteine opens and the phenylalanine closes a CDR3 of 11 amino acids. Just CDR3 DNA is preserved here, 33 bases in frame from base 1. V and J lose 6 bases and 3 bases, and a span of 6 bases separates them. The germline V gene (reference sequence) specifies MNHEY as CDR1 and SMNVEV as CDR2. This clonotype was counted at least ten times. The antigen it recognizes is unknown. Per-base qualities were not stored, and no clone one base away is much larger. Reads for this sample came from an Illumina HiSeq 2500. Quantitative 5'-RACE with molecular barcodes was the method used to prepare the TCR beta libraries. In the original analysis: Disease-linked TCR variants were identified with a new computational method built on a probabilistic model of VDJ rearrangement. The public reads were reprocessed in TCRdb via fastp at Q25 and MiXCR, keeping in-frame beta chains. One record per CDR3 amino acid sequence lists the most common genes and DNA. It is TCRdb's table, rather than the study itself, that gives the V and J calls and clone size. The sample records 250,000 to 400,000 distinct CDR3 sequences, roughly 12% of which are singletons. Roughly 9% of the sample is held by the ten biggest clonotypes.

The sequence was obtained from a female donor with ankylosing spondylitis or in good health (not recorded which). The source material was blood, either unsorted or a sorted T cell fraction (not recorded which). The rearranged chain carries TRBV27 and TRBJ2-7; the D gene cannot be named for sure. The encoded CDR3 is CASSDNYEQYF. The DNA reads TGTGCCAGCAGCGACAACTACGAGCAGTACTTC.